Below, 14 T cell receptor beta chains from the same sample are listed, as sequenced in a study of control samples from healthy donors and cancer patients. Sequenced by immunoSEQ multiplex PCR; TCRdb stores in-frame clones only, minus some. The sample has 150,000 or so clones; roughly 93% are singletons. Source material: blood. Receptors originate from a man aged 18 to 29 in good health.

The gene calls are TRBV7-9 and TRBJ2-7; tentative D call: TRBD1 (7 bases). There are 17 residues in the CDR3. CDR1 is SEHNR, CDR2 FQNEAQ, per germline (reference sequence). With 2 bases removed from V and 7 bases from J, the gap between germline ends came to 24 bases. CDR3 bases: TGTGCCAGCAGCTTAAAATTGGTTTGGGCAGGGGGGAGTGAGCAGTACTTC. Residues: CASSLKLVWAGGSEQYF.

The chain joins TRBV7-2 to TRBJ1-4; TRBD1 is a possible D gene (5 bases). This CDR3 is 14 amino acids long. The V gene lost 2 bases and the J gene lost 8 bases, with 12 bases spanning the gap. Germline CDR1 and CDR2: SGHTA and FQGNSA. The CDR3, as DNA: TGTGCCAGCAGCTTACAGGGAAGGGGAGAAAAACTGTTTTTT. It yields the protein CASSLQGRGEKLFF.

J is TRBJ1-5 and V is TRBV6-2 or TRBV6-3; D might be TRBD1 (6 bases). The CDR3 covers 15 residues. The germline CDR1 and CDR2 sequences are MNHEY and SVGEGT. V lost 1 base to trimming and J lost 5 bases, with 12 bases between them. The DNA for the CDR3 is TGTGCCAGCAGTTACTTGGACAGCCACCATCAGCCCCAGCATTTT. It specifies CASSYLDSHHQPQHF.

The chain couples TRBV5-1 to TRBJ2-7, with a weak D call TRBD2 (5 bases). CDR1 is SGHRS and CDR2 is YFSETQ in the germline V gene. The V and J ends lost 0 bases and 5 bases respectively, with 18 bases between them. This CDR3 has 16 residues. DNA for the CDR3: TGCGCCAGCAGCTTGGCCTCCCCAGTGGACTTCCACGAGCAGTACTTC. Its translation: CASSLASPVDFHEQYF.

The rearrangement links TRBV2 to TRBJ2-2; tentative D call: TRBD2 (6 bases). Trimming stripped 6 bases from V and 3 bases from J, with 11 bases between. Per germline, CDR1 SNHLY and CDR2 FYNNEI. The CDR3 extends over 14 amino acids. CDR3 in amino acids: CASSEGLYTGELFF. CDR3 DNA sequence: TGTGCCAGCAGCGAGGGACTTTACACCGGGGAGCTGTTTTTT.

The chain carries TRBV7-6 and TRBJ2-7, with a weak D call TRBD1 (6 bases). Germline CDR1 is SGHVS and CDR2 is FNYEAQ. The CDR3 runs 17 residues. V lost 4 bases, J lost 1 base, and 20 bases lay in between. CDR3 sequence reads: CASSSPRGELGSYEQYF. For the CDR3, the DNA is TGTGCCAGCAGCTCCCCCAGGGGAGAGTTAGGGTCCTACGAGCAGTACTTC.

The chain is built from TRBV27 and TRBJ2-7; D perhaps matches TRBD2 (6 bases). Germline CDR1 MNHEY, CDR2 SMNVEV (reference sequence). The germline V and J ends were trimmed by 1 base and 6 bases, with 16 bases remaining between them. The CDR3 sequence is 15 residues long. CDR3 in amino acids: CASSLLEGGGSEQYF. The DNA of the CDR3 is TGTGCCAGCAGTTTATTAGAGGGAGGAGGGTCCGAGCAGTACTTC.

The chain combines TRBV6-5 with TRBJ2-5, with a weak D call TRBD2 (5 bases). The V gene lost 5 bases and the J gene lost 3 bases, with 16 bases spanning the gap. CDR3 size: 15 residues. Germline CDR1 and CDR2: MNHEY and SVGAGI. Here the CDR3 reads CASSTSGEMEETQYF. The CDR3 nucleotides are TGTGCCAGCAGTACTTCCGGGGAGATGGAAGAGACCCAGTACTTC.

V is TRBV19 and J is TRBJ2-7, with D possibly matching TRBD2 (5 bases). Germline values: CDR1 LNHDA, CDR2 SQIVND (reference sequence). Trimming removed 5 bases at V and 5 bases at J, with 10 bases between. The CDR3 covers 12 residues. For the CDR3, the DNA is TGTGCCAGTAGTCTCGGACTGGACGAGCAGTACTTC. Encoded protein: CASSLGLDEQYF.

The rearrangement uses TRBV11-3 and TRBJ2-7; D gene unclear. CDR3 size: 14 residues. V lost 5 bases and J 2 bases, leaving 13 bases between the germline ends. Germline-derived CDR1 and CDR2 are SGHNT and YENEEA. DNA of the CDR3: TGTGCCAGCAGCCCAGCACAGAATCCCTACGAGCAGTACTTC. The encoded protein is CASSPAQNPYEQYF.

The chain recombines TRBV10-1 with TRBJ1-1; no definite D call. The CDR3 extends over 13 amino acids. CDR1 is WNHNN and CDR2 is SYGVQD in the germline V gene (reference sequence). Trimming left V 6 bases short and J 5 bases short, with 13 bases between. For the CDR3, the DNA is TGCGCCAGCAGCCAAGAGGGAGTTACTGAAGCTTTCTTT. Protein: CASSQEGVTEAFF.

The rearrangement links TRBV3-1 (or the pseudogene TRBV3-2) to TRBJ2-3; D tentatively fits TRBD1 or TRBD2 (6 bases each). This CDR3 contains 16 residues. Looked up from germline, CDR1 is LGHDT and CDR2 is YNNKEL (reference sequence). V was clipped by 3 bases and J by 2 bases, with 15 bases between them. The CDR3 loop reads CASSQNTGAITDTQYF. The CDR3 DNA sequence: TGTGCCAGCAGCCAGAATACGGGGGCCATCACAGATACGCAGTATTTT.

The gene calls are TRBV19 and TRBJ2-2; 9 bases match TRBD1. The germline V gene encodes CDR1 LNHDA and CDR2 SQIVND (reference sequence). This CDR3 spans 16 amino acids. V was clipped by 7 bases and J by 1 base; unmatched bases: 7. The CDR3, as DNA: TGTGCCAGTAAAACCCAGACAGGGGGGAACACCGGGGAGCTGTTTTTT. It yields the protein CASKTQTGGNTGELFF.

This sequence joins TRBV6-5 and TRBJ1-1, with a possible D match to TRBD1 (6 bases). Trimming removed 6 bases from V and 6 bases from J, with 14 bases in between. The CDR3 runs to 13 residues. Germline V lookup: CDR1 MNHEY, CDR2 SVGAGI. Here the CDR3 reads CASRIGGRPEAFF. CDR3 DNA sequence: TGTGCCAGCAGGATCGGGGGGCGGCCTGAAGCTTTCTTT.